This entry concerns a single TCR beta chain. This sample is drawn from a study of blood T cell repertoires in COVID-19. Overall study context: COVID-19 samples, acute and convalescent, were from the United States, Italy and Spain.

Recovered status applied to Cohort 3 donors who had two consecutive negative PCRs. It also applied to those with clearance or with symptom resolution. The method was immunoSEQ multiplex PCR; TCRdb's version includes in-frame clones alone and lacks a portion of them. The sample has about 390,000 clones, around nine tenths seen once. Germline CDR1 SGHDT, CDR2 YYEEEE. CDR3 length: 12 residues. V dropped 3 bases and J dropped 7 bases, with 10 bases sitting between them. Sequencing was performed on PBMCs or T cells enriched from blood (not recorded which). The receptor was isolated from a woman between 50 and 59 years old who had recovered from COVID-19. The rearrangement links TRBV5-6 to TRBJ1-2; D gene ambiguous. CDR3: CASSSTRGGYTF. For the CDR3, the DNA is TGTGCCAGCAGCTCAACACGGGGTGGCTACACCTTC.